The 29 T cell receptor beta chains below all came from one sample that was sequenced in a study of cytomegalovirus exposure and HLA in healthy donors. The PCR employed 60 Vbeta primers together with 13 Jbeta primers. The method was immunoSEQ multiplex PCR; TCRdb's version includes in-frame clones alone and lacks a portion of them. The repertoire includes roughly 140,000 clones, 60% to 85% of them detected once, and approximately 6% sits in the top ten. Material: PBMCs. The receptors originated from a man aged 50 to 60 in good health and CMV-seropositive.

The chain uses TRBV15 and TRBJ1-5; TRBD1 is a possible D gene (5 bases). The germline V gene has CDR1 LNHNV and CDR2 YYDKDF (reference sequence). Trimming cost V 1 base and J 5 bases, with 12 bases left between them. CDR3 size: 15 residues. CDR3 DNA: TGTGCCACCAGCAGAGCCGGGCTAGGGGATCAGCCCCAGCATTTT. Translated, it gives CATSRAGLGDQPQHF.

The chain links TRBV28 to TRBJ2-2; TRBD1 agrees at 8 bases. This CDR3 spans 14 amino acids. Losses at the gene ends were 6 bases for V and 6 bases for J; bases not matched to a gene: 6. Germline V gene sequence: CDR1 MDHEN, CDR2 SYDVKM. The CDR3 sequence is CASRFLRGPGELFF. The CDR3 nucleotides are TGTGCCAGCAGATTCCTCAGGGGGCCCGGGGAGCTGTTTTTT.

This chain connects TRBV4-1 to TRBJ2-5; D perhaps matches TRBD2 (7 bases). V lost 4 bases and J 4 bases, leaving 22 bases between the germline ends. CDR1 and CDR2 from the germline V gene are MGHRA and YSYEKL. This CDR3 has 17 amino acids. The CDR3: CASSRARGGPLGETQYF. The CDR3 DNA follows: TGCGCCAGCAGCCGCGCGAGGGGGGGTCCCCTGGGAGAGACCCAGTACTTC.

The rearrangement links TRBV5-4 to TRBJ2-6, with unresolved D. Per germline, CDR1 SGHNT and CDR2 YYREEE (reference sequence). Trimming took off 2 bases at V and 0 bases at J, with 9 bases between the two ends. CDR3 length: 16 amino acids. The CDR3 loop is CASSLYSPSGANVLTF. The DNA for the CDR3 is TGTGCCAGCAGCTTATACAGCCCCTCTGGGGCCAACGTCCTGACTTTC.

V and J are TRBV19 and TRBJ1-1; D is uncertain. CDR3 length equals 14 residues. The germline V and J ends were trimmed by 6 bases and 3 bases, with 14 bases remaining between them. Germline CDR1 LNHDA, CDR2 SQIVND (reference sequence). The CDR3 DNA follows: TGTGCCAGTAGCTCCCCGTCGGTGGACACTGAAGCTTTCTTT. Its protein product is CASSSPSVDTEAFF.

The V call is TRBV5-1, the J call TRBJ2-1; 12 nucleotides align to TRBD2. Trimming at V came to 1 base and at J to 6 bases, leaving 8 bases not matched to a gene. The CDR3 length is 17 residues. Germline V lookup: CDR1 SGHRS, CDR2 YFSETQ. The CDR3 here is CASSLRVGLAGSNEQFF. CDR3 bases: TGCGCCAGCAGCTTGAGAGTAGGACTAGCGGGATCCAATGAGCAGTTCTTC.

V usage is TRBV28 and J usage is TRBJ2-5; unclear D gene. Germline lookup yields CDR1 MDHEN and CDR2 SYDVKM. V dropped 1 base and J dropped 2 bases, with 11 bases sitting between them. The CDR3 is made up of 15 amino acids. The CDR3 bases are TGTGCCAGCAGTTTATTAACCGAGACTCAAGAGACCCAGTACTTC. Translated, it gives CASSLLTETQETQYF.

The chain is built from TRBV28 and TRBJ2-5; D may be TRBD1 (6 bases). The V end was cut by 6 bases, the J end by 7 bases, with 12 bases between. This CDR3 region has 12 residues. From germline, CDR1 is MDHEN and CDR2 SYDVKM. This chain's CDR3 is CASSKGDGTQYF. The CDR3 coding sequence is TGTGCCAGCAGCAAGGGGGATGGGACCCAGTACTTC.

The chain uses TRBV28 and TRBJ2-5; D remains unclear. Germline CDR1 reads MDHEN; CDR2 reads SYDVKM. V lost 6 bases and J 2 bases, leaving 16 bases between the germline ends. CDR3 length: 15 residues. The CDR3 region is CASSPANQRQETQYF. The CDR3 bases are TGTGCCAGCAGCCCGGCGAATCAGCGACAAGAGACCCAGTACTTC.

The rearrangement joins TRBV29-1 to TRBJ2-1, with 11 nucleotides matching TRBD1. This CDR3 has 14 residues. Germline CDR1 reads SQVTM; CDR2 reads ANQGSEA. The J segment lost 7 bases and the V segment lost 6 bases, leaving 8 bases of the junction unmatched. The CDR3 nucleotides read TGCAGCGTGGACAGGGGGCGCTTATGGAATGAGCAGTTCTTC. This encodes CSVDRGRLWNEQFF.

This clone appeared a single time. The rearrangement uses TRBV18 and TRBJ1-1; 9 nucleotides line up with TRBD1. V lost 6 bases and J lost 10; bases outside the gene matches: 6. Germline assignment: CDR1 KGHSH and CDR2 LQKENI. The CDR3 runs to 12 residues. This chain's CDR3 is CASSLQGARAFF. DNA of the CDR3: TGTGCCAGCTCTCTACAGGGGGCGCGAGCTTTCTTT.

This chain connects TRBV7-5 to TRBJ1-6; TRBD1 is the table's D call and was not checked against the DNA. TRBV7-5 is given as a pseudogene. The CDR3 loop spans 15 amino acids. CDR3 sequence reads: CARSPSGHYNSPLHF. CDR3 DNA sequence: TGTGCCAGAAGCCCCTCGGGACACTATAATTCACCCCTCCACTTT.

This chain joins TRBV9 and TRBJ1-2; 10 bases match TRBD1. The CDR3 runs to 16 residues. Germline V lookup: CDR1 SGDLS, CDR2 YYNGEE. Germline trimming cut 0 bases from V and 8 bases from J; bases unmatched to any gene: 10. The CDR3 DNA reads TGTGCCAGCAGCGTAGACCCGACAGGGGGCCGTGGAGGCTACACCTTC. The encoded protein is CASSVDPTGGRGGYTF.

V usage is TRBV5-1 and J usage is TRBJ2-1; TRBD1 aligns across 11 bases. J lost 6 bases, V lost 4 bases, and 6 bases had no gene match. The CDR3 is 15 residues long. CDR1 and CDR2 (germline): SGHRS, YFSETQ. CDR3 residues: CASSNRDRGSNEQFF. The CDR3 DNA reads TGCGCCAGCAGCAACCGGGACAGGGGGTCCAATGAGCAGTTCTTC.

This clone was picked up a small number of times. V gene TRBV4-1 combines with J gene TRBJ2-1; 7 nucleotides line up with TRBD2. Unmatched junction bases numbered 8, after V lost 4 bases and J lost 5 bases. The CDR3 is 15 residues long. The germline V gene encodes CDR1 MGHRA and CDR2 YSYEKL. The CDR3 region has the DNA TGCGCCAGCAGCCGTAGCGGGCTCGATGACAATGAGCAGTTCTTC. Translating it yields CASSRSGLDDNEQFF.

V gene TRBV9 combines with J gene TRBJ2-7; D gene ambiguous. Trimming pared 3 bases from V and 0 bases from J, leaving 13 bases between. The CDR3 runs to 15 residues. CDR1 and CDR2 (germline): SGDLS, YYNGEE. The CDR3 reads CASSDPEADSYEQYF. For the CDR3, the DNA is TGTGCCAGCAGCGACCCAGAGGCGGACTCCTACGAGCAGTACTTC.

The chain joins TRBV27 to TRBJ1-2; 10 positions agree with TRBD1. This CDR3 is built from 16 residues. In germline, CDR1 is MNHEY, CDR2 SMNVEV (reference sequence). V lost 2 bases and J lost 3; bases outside the gene matches: 6. This CDR3 is CASSLRQGAPDYGYTF. CDR3 bases: TGTGCCAGCAGTTTAAGACAGGGGGCGCCGGACTATGGCTACACCTTC.

The chain has TRBV21-1 and TRBJ2-7; the DNA was not compared with TRBD2, the D call given in the table. TRBV21-1 is a listed pseudogene. The CDR3 contains 19 residues. CDR3 sequence reads: CASSNSGCLAGAPAYEQYF. CDR3 nucleotides: TGTGCCAGCAGCAACTCAGGATGTTTAGCGGGAGCCCCGGCCTACGAGCAGTACTTC.

V and J are TRBV7-9 and TRBJ2-7, with TRBD2 matching 8 bases. Trimming at V came to 5 bases and at J to 1 base, leaving 10 bases not matched to a gene. The CDR3 spans 16 residues. Germline assignment: CDR1 SEHNR and CDR2 FQNEAQ (reference sequence). CDR3 amino acids: CASSHSRAGGSYEQYF. CDR3 bases: TGTGCCAGCAGCCACTCCCGGGCGGGAGGTTCCTACGAGCAGTACTTC. Together with reference TRBV7-9 and TRBJ2-7, the CDR3 gives the full variable domain: DTGVSQNPRHKITKRGQNVTFRCDPISEHNRLYWYRQTLGQGPEFLTYFQNEAQLEKSRLLSDRFSAERPKGSFSTLEIQRTEQGDSAMYLCASSHSRAGGSYEQYFGPGTRLTVT.

This clone showed up just a few times. The junction differs from germline at one of its ends, possibly a read error. This chain joins TRBV6-1 and TRBJ2-1; 8 positions agree with TRBD2. In germline, CDR1 is MNHNS, CDR2 SASEGT. CDR3 length: 15 residues. The CDR3 here is CASTSPSGSSNEQFF. CDR3 in DNA: TGTGCCAGCACCTCGCCTAGCGGGTCCTCCAATGAGCAGTTCTTC.

The chain joins TRBV5-5 to TRBJ1-1, with D possibly matching TRBD1 (5 bases). In germline, CDR1 is SGHKS, CDR2 YYEKEE (reference sequence). The ends were cut back, 0 bases at V and 4 bases at J, with 10 bases in the middle. CDR3 length equals 14 residues. CDR3 protein: CASSLEMGGTEAFF. The CDR3, as DNA: TGTGCCAGCAGCTTGGAGATGGGGGGCACTGAAGCTTTCTTT. Filled out from reference TRBV5-5 and TRBJ1-1, the complete variable domain reads DAGVTQSPTHLIKTRGQQVTLRCSPISGHKSVSWYQQVLGQGPQFIFQYYEKEERGRGNFPDRFSARQFPNYSSELNVNALLLGDSALYLCASSLEMGGTEAFFGQGTRLTVV.

The chain couples TRBV11-2 to TRBJ1-3; no reliable D call. Germline V gene lookup returns CDR1 SGHAT and CDR2 FQNNGV. V lost 5 bases, J lost 4 bases, and 6 bases lay in between. The CDR3 contains 12 residues. The chain's CDR3 is CASSAQGNTIYF. CDR3 DNA: TGTGCCAGCAGCGCACAGGGAAACACCATATATTTT.

The rearrangement joins TRBV11-1 to TRBJ1-1; 7 bases are shared with TRBD1. CDR3 size: 15 residues. The V segment lost 1 base and the J segment 8 bases; nucleotides outside the gene matches: 10. Germline assignment: CDR1 SGHAT and CDR2 FQDESV (reference sequence). The CDR3 nucleotides read TGTGCCAGCAGCTTAGGGACAGGTCTATCGAGAGAAGCTTTCTTT. Protein sequence: CASSLGTGLSREAFF.

V and J are TRBV7-2 and TRBJ2-7, with D tentatively TRBD1 (7 bases). The germline V and J ends were trimmed by 7 bases and 3 bases, with 19 bases remaining between them. The CDR3 length is 15 residues. Germline assignment: CDR1 SGHTA and CDR2 FQGNSA. Here the CDR3 DNA reads TGTGCCAGCAAATTAGGGGGGACAGTCCTCTACGAGCAGTACTTC. Protein: CASKLGGTVLYEQYF.

The rearrangement uses TRBV5-1 and TRBJ2-5; tentative D call: TRBD1 (5 bases). Germline assignment: CDR1 SGHRS and CDR2 YFSETQ. V was clipped by 3 bases and J by 4 bases, with 10 bases between them. This CDR3 region has 13 residues. The CDR3 coding sequence is TGCGCCAGCAGCTCCCAGGGTGTAGAGACCCAGTACTTC. This encodes CASSSQGVETQYF.

The chain carries TRBV28 and TRBJ2-7, with a possible D match to TRBD2 (7 bases). The CDR3 has 13 amino acids. CDR1 and CDR2 (germline): MDHEN, SYDVKM. V was shortened by 3 bases and J by 12 bases, with 18 bases between the two germline ends. CDR3 sequence: CASSFGGAPLWYF. The CDR3 DNA follows: TGTGCCAGCAGTTTTGGGGGGGCCCCTCTTTGGTACTTC. Full variable domain (remainder filled in from reference TRBV28 and TRBJ2-7): DVKVTQSSRYLVKRTGEKVFLECVQDMDHENMFWYRQDPGLGLRLIYFSYDVKMKEKGDIPEGYSVSREKKERFSLILESASTNQTSMYLCASSFGGAPLWYFGPGTRLTVT.

This clone was seen a handful of times. The chain joins TRBV13 to TRBJ2-3, with 9 nucleotides matching TRBD2. In germline, CDR1 is PRHDT, CDR2 FYEKMQ (reference sequence). The CDR3 loop spans 16 amino acids. The V segment lost 1 base and the J segment 5 bases; nucleotides outside the gene matches: 7. Written as DNA, the CDR3 is TGTGCCAGCAGCTTAGACTCCGCGGGAGGGGAAGATACGCAGTATTTT. Amino acid sequence: CASSLDSAGGEDTQYF.

The V gene is TRBV6-1, the J gene TRBJ2-4, with TRBD2 identical over 7 bases. Germline CDR1 and CDR2: MNHNS and SASEGT. Germline trimming cut 7 bases from V and 8 bases from J; bases unmatched to any gene: 8. This CDR3 comprises 13 residues. CDR3 DNA sequence: TGTGCCAGCAAAGTGGGCGGGAGTGACATTCAGTACTTC. This gives the protein CASKVGGSDIQYF.

The sample holds one count of this clone. The chain carries TRBV10-3 and TRBJ2-7, with unresolved D. This CDR3 spans 14 amino acids. V was shortened by 4 bases and J by 4 bases, with 14 bases between the two germline ends. Per the germline V gene, CDR1 is ENHRY and CDR2 is SYGVKD. CDR3 sequence (DNA): TGTGCCATCAGTGGGTCGACATTCTCTTACGAGCAGTACTTC. Amino acid sequence: CAISGSTFSYEQYF.